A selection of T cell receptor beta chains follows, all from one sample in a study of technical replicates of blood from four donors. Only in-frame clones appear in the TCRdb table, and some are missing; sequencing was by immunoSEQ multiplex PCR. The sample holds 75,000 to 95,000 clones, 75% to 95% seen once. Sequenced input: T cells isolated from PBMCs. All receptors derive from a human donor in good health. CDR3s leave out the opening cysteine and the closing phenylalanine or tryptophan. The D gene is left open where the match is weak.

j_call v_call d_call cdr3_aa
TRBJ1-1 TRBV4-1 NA ASSQLHGQFAYTEAF
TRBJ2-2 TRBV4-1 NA ASSQDLALGGELF
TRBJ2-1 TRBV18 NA ASGDFGPFWQF
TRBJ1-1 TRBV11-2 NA ASSLVLRQNTEAF
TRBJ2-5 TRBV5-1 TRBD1 ASSLGQEETQY
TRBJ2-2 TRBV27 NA ASSPKRLAYTGELF
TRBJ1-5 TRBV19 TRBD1 ASTGTGGYQPQH
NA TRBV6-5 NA ASMGPSSYEQY
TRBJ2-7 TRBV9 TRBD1 ASSPGQGYEQY
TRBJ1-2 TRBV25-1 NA ASSEFDRDINYGYT
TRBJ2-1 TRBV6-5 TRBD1 ASSRQGKRNEQF
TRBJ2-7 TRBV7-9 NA ASSLGARGEQY
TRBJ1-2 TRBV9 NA ASSVGLTENFYGYT
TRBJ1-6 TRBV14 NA ASSQDPSRGGSPLH